This record concerns one TCR beta chain sequence. Its antigen remains unidentified. Synthesis of TCR beta cDNA relied on 5'RACE template switching carrying UMIs. TCRdb reprocessed the 5' RACE reads and reports one entry per CDR3 protein, with no DNA. Its table lists about 150,000 distinct CDR3 sequences. The data originate from a study of T cells expressing NK-cell markers. Whole-study context: Sorted T-cell subsets CD3+CD56+NKG2C+, CD3+CD56+NKG2C- and CD3+CD56-NKG2C+ were TCR beta-sequenced. Serological testing identified seven of the eight sequenced donors as HCMV-seropositive and one as seronegative.

Study-wide results and limits: Where a handful of donors were concerned, these clonotypes also led the CD3+CD56-NKG2C+ fraction.

Germline V lookup: CDR1 LGHNT, CDR2 FRNRAP. CDR3 length: 14 amino acids. J is TRBJ2-3 and V is TRBV12-5. The sample was blood T cells: a sorted CD56 or NKG2C T cell subset, CD4+ or CD8+ T cells, or bulk PBMC T cells (not recorded which). This receptor was obtained from a man aged 18-75 years in good health. This CDR3 is CASGLVAETDTQYF.